Listed here are 29 T cell receptor beta chains from one sample, sequenced in a study of graft-versus-host responses after intestinal transplantation. Intraepithelial and lamina propria lymphocytes were freed from processed graft tissue. Here immunoSEQ multiplex PCR was the method, and the copy in TCRdb shows in-frame clones only, minus some. The repertoire includes 20,000 to 25,000 clones, 70% to 80% of them detected once, and around 3% sits in the top ten. Sample: ileum tissue, taken 12 days after intestinal transplant. All receptors come from a human patient who received an intestinal transplant, so some T cells may come from the graft donor.

This clone was detected only once. The chain recombines TRBV7-9 with TRBJ1-1; no reliable D call. This CDR3 comprises 12 residues. Germline assignment: CDR1 SEHNR and CDR2 FQNEAQ (reference sequence). With 5 bases removed from V and 4 bases from J, the gap between germline ends came to 8 bases. The CDR3 DNA reads TGTGCCAGCAGCCTCCTCCCCACTGAAGCTTTCTTT. Protein sequence: CASSLLPTEAFF. Using reference TRBV7-9 and TRBJ1-1 for the parts outside the CDR3, the full variable domain is DTGVSQNPRHKITKRGQNVTFRCDPISEHNRLYWYRQTLGQGPEFLTYFQNEAQLEKSRLLSDRFSAERPKGSFSTLEIQRTEQGDSAMYLCASSLLPTEAFFGQGTRLTVV.

J is TRBJ1-4 and V is TRBV7-6; D uncertain. Germline V lookup: CDR1 SGHVS, CDR2 FNYEAQ. V dropped 1 base and J dropped 7 bases, with 10 bases sitting between them. This CDR3 is built from 14 residues. The CDR3 reads CASSLGGGTEKLFF. DNA of the CDR3: TGTGCCAGCAGCTTAGGGGGAGGAACTGAAAAACTGTTTTTT.

V is TRBV19 and J is TRBJ1-6, with unresolved D. The ends were cut back, 5 bases at V and 1 base at J, with 15 bases in the middle. The CDR3 runs to 17 residues. CDR1 and CDR2 from the germline V gene are LNHDA and SQIVND (reference sequence). The CDR3 sequence: CASSLSRMRSYNSPLHF. In DNA form, the CDR3 reads TGTGCCAGTAGTCTATCGAGAATGCGGTCCTATAATTCACCCCTCCACTTT.

This rearrangement joins TRBV11-1 to TRBJ1-6; 7 bases map to TRBD1. This CDR3 is built from 16 residues. With 2 bases clipped from V and 7 bases from J, the junction kept 8 bases outside the gene matches. Per germline, CDR1 SGHAT and CDR2 FQDESV (reference sequence). This chain's CDR3 is CASSLHPTGHNSPLHF. The CDR3 coding sequence is TGTGCCAGCAGCTTACACCCGACAGGGCACAATTCACCCCTCCACTTT.

The chain has TRBV6-5 and TRBJ2-1; 10 positions match TRBD1. Germline loops: CDR1 MNHEY, CDR2 SVGAGI. J was trimmed by 7 bases and V by 6 bases; bases with no gene match: 3. This CDR3 contains 13 residues. CDR3 sequence (DNA): TGTGCCAGCAGGACAGGGGGCCTGAATGAGCAGTTCTTC. Its protein product is CASRTGGLNEQFF.

CDR3: CASSLGTEMPQETQYF. CDR3 bases: TGCGCCAGCAGCCTCGGGACTGAAATGCCCCAAGAGACCCAGTACTTC. V gene TRBV5-1 combines with J gene TRBJ2-5, with D maybe TRBD2 (6 bases). The CDR3 covers 16 residues. The V end was cut by 4 bases, the J end by 1 base, with 17 bases between. Germline CDR1 reads SGHRS; CDR2 reads YFSETQ.

The chain is built from TRBV4-2 and TRBJ1-1; D unresolved. CDR1 is LGHNA, CDR2 YNFKEQ, per germline. The ends were cut back, 0 bases at V and 0 bases at J, with 5 bases in the middle. This CDR3 spans 14 amino acids. The CDR3 region is CASSQESMNTEAFF. In DNA form, the CDR3 reads TGTGCCAGCAGCCAAGAATCCATGAACACTGAAGCTTTCTTT.

The chain has TRBV7-6 and TRBJ2-2; tentative D call: TRBD2 (7 bases). Per the germline V gene, CDR1 is SGHVS and CDR2 is FNYEAQ. Trimming removed 7 bases from V and 6 bases from J, with 21 bases in between. The CDR3 has 16 amino acids. The CDR3 bases are TGTGCCAGCATCAAGGGGGGGCAGCCCCTGGCCGGGGAGCTGTTTTTT. Translation gives CASIKGGQPLAGELFF.

This clone was counted a single time. This chain joins TRBV11-2 and TRBJ2-5, with D possibly TRBD1 on 6 matching bases. Trimming took 2 bases from V and 5 from J, leaving 15 bases between them. Germline assignment: CDR1 SGHAT and CDR2 FQNNGV. The CDR3 runs 15 residues. The CDR3 DNA sequence: TGTGCCAGCAGCTTATTTTGGGGGCCGGGGGAGACCCAGTACTTC. Translating gives CASSLFWGPGETQYF.

The chain carries TRBV19 and TRBJ1-2, with 7 positions matching TRBD1. The V gene end was trimmed by 3 bases and the J gene end by 3 bases; junction bases not matched to a gene: 4. Germline assignment: CDR1 LNHDA and CDR2 SQIVND (reference sequence). This CDR3 contains 14 residues. DNA of the CDR3: TGTGCCAGTAGTATGCCCGGGACAGACTATGGCTACACCTTC. It is translated as CASSMPGTDYGYTF.

The V and J genes are TRBV7-2 and TRBJ2-3; no reliable D call. The germline V gene has CDR1 SGHTA and CDR2 FQGNSA. The CDR3 loop spans 13 amino acids. V shed 1 base and J shed 4 bases, with 6 bases lying between them. The CDR3 loop reads CASSLVFPDTQYF. For the CDR3, the DNA is TGTGCCAGCAGCTTAGTATTTCCAGATACGCAGTATTTT.

This chain uses TRBV11-2 with TRBJ2-7, with 8 bases that match TRBD1. Losses at the gene ends were 7 bases for V and 7 bases for J; bases not matched to a gene: 12. This CDR3 contains 14 residues. Per the germline V gene, CDR1 is SGHAT and CDR2 is FQNNGV. The CDR3 nucleotides read TGTGCCAGCAACACCGGACAGGGTAGGGTGGAGCAGTACTTC. This translates into CASNTGQGRVEQYF.

The rearrangement uses TRBV11-2 and TRBJ1-4, with 7 bases identical to TRBD1. The germline CDR1 and CDR2 sequences are SGHAT and FQNNGV. V lost 4 bases, J lost 3 bases, and 11 bases stayed unmatched. The CDR3 covers 17 residues. CDR3 in DNA: TGTGCCAGCAGCTCTCCTAGGTTGGGGACAGCTAATGAAAAACTGTTTTTT. It encodes CASSSPRLGTANEKLFF.

This sequence joins TRBV15 and TRBJ1-1; D is perhaps TRBD1 (6 bases). Trimming took 4 bases from V and 5 from J, leaving 29 bases between them. The CDR3 loop spans 19 amino acids. Germline CDR1 LNHNV, CDR2 YYDKDF (reference sequence). The CDR3 nucleotides are TGTGCCACCAGCATTACAACATGGCAGGGGCGGTCTTTCTGGACTGAAGCTTTCTTT. Its translation is CATSITTWQGRSFWTEAFF.

The CDR3: CASSDGTSNEQFF. CDR3 sequence (DNA): TGTGCCAGCAGTGATGGGACTAGCAATGAGCAGTTCTTC. This chain uses TRBV6-4 with TRBJ2-1, with 8 bases fitting TRBD2. The CDR3 runs 13 residues. The germline CDR1 and CDR2 sequences are MRHNA and SNTAGT. V lost 3 bases and J lost 6; bases outside the gene matches: 1.

In this sample, this clone turned up a few times. The rearrangement uses TRBV5-1 and TRBJ2-7; TRBD2 matches 13 bases. The V gene end was trimmed by 4 bases and the J gene end by 5 bases; junction bases not matched to a gene: 9. Germline V CDR1 and CDR2: SGHRS, YFSETQ. CDR3 length equals 16 residues. The CDR3 bases are TGCGCCAGCAGCGACCGACTAGCGGGGGGAGGGGACGAGCAGTACTTC. The encoded protein is CASSDRLAGGGDEQYF.

The gene calls are TRBV5-4 and TRBJ1-2, with D possibly being TRBD1 (6 bases). Germline loops: CDR1 SGHNT, CDR2 YYREEE (reference sequence). The CDR3 runs 13 residues. Trimming left V 7 bases short and J 7 bases short, with 17 bases between. The CDR3 loop reads CASSGAGGGGYTF. In DNA form, the CDR3 reads TGTGCCAGCTCAGGAGCGGGGGGCGGTGGCTACACCTTC.

A note on this clone: One end of the junction does not line up with germline, which may come from a read error. Different DNA sequences within this sample yield the same CDR3. The V gene is TRBV13, the J gene TRBJ1-1; 8 bases agree with TRBD1. CDR3 length: 16 residues. CDR1 is PRHDT and CDR2 is FYEKMQ in the germline V gene (reference sequence). Here the CDR3 reads CASSFGRGPPNTEAFF. The CDR3 DNA sequence: TGTGCCAGCAGCTTCGGCAGGGGGCCACCGAACACCGAAGCTTTCTTT.

V gene TRBV4-1 combines with J gene TRBJ2-2; D gene ambiguous. The CDR3 extends over 15 amino acids. CDR1 is MGHRA and CDR2 is YSYEKL in the germline V gene. The germline V and J ends were trimmed by 3 bases and 5 bases, with 13 bases remaining between them. The CDR3, as DNA: TGCGCCAGCAGCCAGACTCTCCAGCGAACCGGGGAGCTGTTTTTT. Translation gives CASSQTLQRTGELFF.

The count of this clone is one. The chain carries TRBV2 and TRBJ2-1, with TRBD1 as a possible D gene (6 bases). The CDR3 length is 13 residues. CDR1 is SNHLY and CDR2 is FYNNEI in the germline V gene. V dropped 7 bases and J dropped 8 bases, with 15 bases sitting between them. As DNA, the CDR3 is TGTGCCAGCAAGGGACACCGGTTTTATGAGCAGTTCTTC. It codes for CASKGHRFYEQFF. The full variable domain, rest sourced from reference TRBV2 and TRBJ2-1, is EPEVTQTPSHQVTQMGQEVILRCVPISNHLYFYWYRQILGQKVEFLVSFYNNEISEKSEIFDDQFSVERPDGSNFTLKIRSTKLEDSAMYFCASKGHRFYEQFFGPGTRLTVL.

The chain joins TRBV6-4 to TRBJ2-1, with 8 bases lining up with TRBD2. V dropped 6 bases and J dropped 7; count of bases not matched to a gene: 11. The CDR3 sequence is 15 residues long. Germline CDR1 and CDR2: MRHNA and SNTAGT. The CDR3 nucleotides read TGTGCCAGCAGGGACGGGGGGGAGGGCGGGAATGAGCAGTTCTTC. Translation: CASRDGGEGGNEQFF.

This CDR3 is CASSFGYRGHHNSPLHF. As DNA, the CDR3 is TGTGCCAGCAGCTTTGGGTACAGGGGGCACCACAATTCACCCCTCCACTTT. J is TRBJ1-6 and V is TRBV5-6; 9 nucleotides line up with TRBD1. The V gene's germline CDR1 is SGHDT and CDR2 YYEEEE. With 2 bases clipped from V and 7 bases from J, the junction kept 10 bases outside the gene matches. The CDR3 spans 17 residues. Complete variable domain (other parts from reference TRBV5-6 and TRBJ1-6): DAGVTQSPTHLIKTRGQQVTLRCSPKSGHDTVSWYQQALGQGPQFIFQYYEEEERQRGNFPDRFSGHQFPNYSSELNVNALLLGDSALYLCASSFGYRGHHNSPLHFGNGTRLTVT.

The chain recombines TRBV11-1 with TRBJ1-1; D gene ambiguous. Trimming left V 0 bases short and J 2 bases short, with 10 bases between. The CDR3 has 15 amino acids. Germline CDR1 and CDR2: SGHAT and FQDESV (reference sequence). CDR3 amino acids: CASSLAATGNTEAFF. For the CDR3, the DNA is TGTGCCAGCAGCTTAGCAGCTACCGGTAACACTGAAGCTTTCTTT.

The V gene is TRBV19, the J gene TRBJ2-7; 9 bases agree with TRBD2. CDR1 and CDR2 (germline): LNHDA, SQIVND (reference sequence). Trimming cost V 3 bases and J 0 bases; bases outside gene matches: 3. There are 15 residues in the CDR3. CDR3 in amino acids: CASSISGLASYEQYF. DNA for the CDR3: TGTGCCAGTAGTATTTCGGGACTAGCCTCCTACGAGCAGTACTTC.

V gene TRBV6-6 combines with J gene TRBJ2-7, with TRBD2 as a possible D gene (5 bases). The CDR3 extends over 13 amino acids. V lost 5 bases, J lost 3 bases, and 11 bases lay in between. The V gene's germline CDR1 is MNHNY and CDR2 SVGAGI (reference sequence). Here the CDR3 reads CASSETNDYEQYF. CDR3 coding DNA: TGTGCCAGCAGTGAGACTAACGACTACGAGCAGTACTTC.

The rearrangement uses TRBV30 and TRBJ1-5, with D possibly TRBD1 on 5 matching bases. Germline V gives CDR1 GTSNPN, CDR2 SVGIG (reference sequence). The CDR3 is 14 amino acids. Trimming shortened V by 2 bases and J by 9 bases, and 17 bases separated the two germline ends. CDR3 amino acids: CAWSLGGFSGPQHF. CDR3 sequence (DNA): TGTGCCTGGAGTCTTGGGGGGTTCTCGGGGCCCCAGCATTTT.

J is TRBJ2-2 and V is TRBV9, with TRBD2 identical over 13 bases. The CDR3 length is 17 residues. J gave up 6 bases and V 0 bases, and 5 bases lay outside the gene matches. Germline values: CDR1 SGDLS, CDR2 YYNGEE. The CDR3 sequence is CASSVGGLAGVAGELFF. Here the CDR3 DNA reads TGTGCCAGCAGCGTAGGAGGACTAGCGGGAGTTGCCGGGGAGCTGTTTTTT.

This clone showed up just a few times. The chain joins TRBV9 to TRBJ2-3, with D maybe TRBD2 (5 bases). V lost 0 bases and J lost 2, with 16 bases in between. The CDR3 has 17 residues. Germline CDR1 SGDLS, CDR2 YYNGEE. CDR3 region: CASSVALGEWHTDTQYF. The DNA of the CDR3 is TGTGCCAGCAGCGTAGCTCTCGGGGAGTGGCACACAGATACGCAGTATTTT.

V is TRBV5-1 and J is TRBJ1-6; possible D gene TRBD1, 6 bases. The CDR3 contains 16 residues. Germline CDR1 SGHRS, CDR2 YFSETQ. V was trimmed by 4 bases and J by 7 bases, leaving 18 bases between them. The CDR3 nucleotides read TGCGCCAGCAGCCCAAGAGTTGAGGGGGGGAATTCACCCCTCCACTTT. Amino acid sequence: CASSPRVEGGNSPLHF.